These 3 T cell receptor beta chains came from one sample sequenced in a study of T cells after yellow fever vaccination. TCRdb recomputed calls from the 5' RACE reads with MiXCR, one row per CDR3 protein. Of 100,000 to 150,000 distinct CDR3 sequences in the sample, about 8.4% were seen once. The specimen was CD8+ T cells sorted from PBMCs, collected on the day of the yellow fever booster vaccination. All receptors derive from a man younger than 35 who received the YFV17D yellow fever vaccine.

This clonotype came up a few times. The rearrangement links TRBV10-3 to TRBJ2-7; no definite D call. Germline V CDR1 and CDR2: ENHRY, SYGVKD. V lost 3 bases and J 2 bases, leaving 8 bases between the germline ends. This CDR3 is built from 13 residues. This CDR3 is CAISDWVAYEQYF. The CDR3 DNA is TGTGCCATCAGTGATTGGGTAGCCTACGAGCAGTACTTC.

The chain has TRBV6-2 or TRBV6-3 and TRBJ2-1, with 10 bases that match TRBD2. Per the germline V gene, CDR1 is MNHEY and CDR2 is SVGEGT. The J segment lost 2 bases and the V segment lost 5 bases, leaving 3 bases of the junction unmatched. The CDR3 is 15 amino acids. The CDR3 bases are TGTGCCAGCAGTCTAACTAGCGGGGCCTACAATGAGCAGTTCTTC. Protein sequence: CASSLTSGAYNEQFF.

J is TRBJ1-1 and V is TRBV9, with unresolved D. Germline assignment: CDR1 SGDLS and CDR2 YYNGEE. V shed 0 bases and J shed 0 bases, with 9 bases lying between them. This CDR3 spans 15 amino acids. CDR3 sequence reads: CASSVGSLMNTEAFF. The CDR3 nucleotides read TGTGCCAGCAGCGTAGGCAGCCTCATGAACACTGAAGCTTTCTTT.